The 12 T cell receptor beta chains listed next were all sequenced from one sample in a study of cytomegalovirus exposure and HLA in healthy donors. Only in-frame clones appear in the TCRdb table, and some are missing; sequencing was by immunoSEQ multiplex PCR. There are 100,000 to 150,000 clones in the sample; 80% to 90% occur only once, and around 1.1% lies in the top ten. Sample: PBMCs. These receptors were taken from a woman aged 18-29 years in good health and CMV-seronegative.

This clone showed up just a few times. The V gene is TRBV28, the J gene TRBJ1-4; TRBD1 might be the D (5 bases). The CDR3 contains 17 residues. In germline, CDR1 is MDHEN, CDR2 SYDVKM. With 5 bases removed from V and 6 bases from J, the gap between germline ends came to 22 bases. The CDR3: CASSPQDISHGYEKLFF. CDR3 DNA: TGTGCCAGCAGTCCCCAGGACATCTCGCATGGGTATGAAAAACTGTTTTTT.

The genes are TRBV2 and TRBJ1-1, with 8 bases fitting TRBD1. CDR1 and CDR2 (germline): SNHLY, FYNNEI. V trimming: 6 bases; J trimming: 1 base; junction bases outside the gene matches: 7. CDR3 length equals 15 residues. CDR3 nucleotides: TGTGCCAGCAGGGCCGGGACAGGAAGGAACACTGAAGCTTTCTTT. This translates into CASRAGTGRNTEAFF.

The CDR3 DNA is TGTGCCAGCAGCTTAATGTCTACTACGGCCACTGAGCAGTTCTTC. Translated, it gives CASSLMSTTATEQFF. This rearrangement joins TRBV7-6 to TRBJ2-1; no clear D gene. Trimming removed 2 bases at V and 9 bases at J, with 17 bases between. The CDR3 is 15 residues long. Germline loops: CDR1 SGHVS, CDR2 FNYEAQ.

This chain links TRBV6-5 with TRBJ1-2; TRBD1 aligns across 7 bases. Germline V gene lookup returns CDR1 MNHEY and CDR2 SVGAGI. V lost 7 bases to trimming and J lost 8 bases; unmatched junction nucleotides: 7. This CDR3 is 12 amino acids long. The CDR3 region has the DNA TGTGCCAGCACCCCCAGGGGGAACGGCTACACCTTC. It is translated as CASTPRGNGYTF.

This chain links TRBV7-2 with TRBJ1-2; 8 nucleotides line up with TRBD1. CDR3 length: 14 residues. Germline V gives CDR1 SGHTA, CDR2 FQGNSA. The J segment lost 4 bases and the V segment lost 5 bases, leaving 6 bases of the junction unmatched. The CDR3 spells CASSNGQGGYGYTF. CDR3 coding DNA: TGTGCCAGCAGCAACGGACAGGGTGGCTATGGCTACACCTTC. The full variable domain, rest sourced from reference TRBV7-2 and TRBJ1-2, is GAGVSQSPSNKVTEKGKDVELRCDPISGHTALYWYRQSLGQGLEFLIYFQGNSAPDKSGLPSDRFSAERTGGSVSTLTIQRTQQEDSAVYLCASSNGQGGYGYTFGSGTRLTVV.

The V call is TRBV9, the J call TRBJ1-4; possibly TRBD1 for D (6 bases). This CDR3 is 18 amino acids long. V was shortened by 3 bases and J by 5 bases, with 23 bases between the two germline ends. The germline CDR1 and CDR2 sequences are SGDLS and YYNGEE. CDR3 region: CASSANRVTKDKNEKLFF. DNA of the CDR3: TGTGCCAGCAGCGCGAACAGGGTAACAAAAGATAAGAATGAAAAACTGTTTTTT.

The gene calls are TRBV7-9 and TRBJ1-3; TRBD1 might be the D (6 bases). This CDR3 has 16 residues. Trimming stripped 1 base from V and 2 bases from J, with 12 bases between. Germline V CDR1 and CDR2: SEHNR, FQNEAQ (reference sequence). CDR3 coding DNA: TGTGCCAGCAGCTTAGAGCCGGCAGGGGCTGGAAACACCATATATTTT. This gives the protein CASSLEPAGAGNTIYF.

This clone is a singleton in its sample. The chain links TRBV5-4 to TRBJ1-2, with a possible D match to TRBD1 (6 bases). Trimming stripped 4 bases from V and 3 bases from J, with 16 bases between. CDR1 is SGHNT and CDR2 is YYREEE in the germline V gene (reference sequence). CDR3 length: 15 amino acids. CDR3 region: CASSNAGGADYGYTF. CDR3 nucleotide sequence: TGTGCCAGCAGCAATGCGGGGGGGGCCGACTATGGCTACACCTTC.

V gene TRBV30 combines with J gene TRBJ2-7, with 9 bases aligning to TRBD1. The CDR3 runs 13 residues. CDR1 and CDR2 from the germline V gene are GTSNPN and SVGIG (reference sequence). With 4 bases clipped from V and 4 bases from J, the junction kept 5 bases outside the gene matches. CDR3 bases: TGTGCCTGGACTCCGGGACAGGGTTACGAGCAGTACTTC. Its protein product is CAWTPGQGYEQYF.

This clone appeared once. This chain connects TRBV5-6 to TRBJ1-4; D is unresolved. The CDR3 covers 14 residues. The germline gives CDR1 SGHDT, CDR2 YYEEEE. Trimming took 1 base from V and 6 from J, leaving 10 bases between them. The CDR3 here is CASSLNGPDEKLFF. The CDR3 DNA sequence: TGTGCCAGCAGCTTGAATGGGCCGGATGAAAAACTGTTTTTT. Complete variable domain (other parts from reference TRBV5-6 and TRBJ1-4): DAGVTQSPTHLIKTRGQQVTLRCSPKSGHDTVSWYQQALGQGPQFIFQYYEEEERQRGNFPDRFSGHQFPNYSSELNVNALLLGDSALYLCASSLNGPDEKLFFGSGTQLSVL.

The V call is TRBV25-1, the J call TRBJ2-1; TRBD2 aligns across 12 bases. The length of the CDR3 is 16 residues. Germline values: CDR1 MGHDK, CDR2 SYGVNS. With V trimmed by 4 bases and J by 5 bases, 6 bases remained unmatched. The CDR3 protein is CASSGLTSGSHNEQFF. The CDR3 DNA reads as TGTGCCAGCAGTGGTCTGACTAGCGGGAGCCACAATGAGCAGTTCTTC.

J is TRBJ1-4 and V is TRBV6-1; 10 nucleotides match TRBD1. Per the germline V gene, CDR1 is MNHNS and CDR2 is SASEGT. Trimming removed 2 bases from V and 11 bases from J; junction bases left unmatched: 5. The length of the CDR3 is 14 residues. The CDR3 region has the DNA TGTGCCAGCAGTGAATGGACAGGGGGGATTAAACTGTTTTTT. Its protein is CASSEWTGGIKLFF.